One sample yielded the 21 T cell receptor beta chains listed below, sequenced in a study of blood T cell repertoires in COVID-19. Measured with immunoSEQ multiplex PCR; TCRdb has only the in-frame clones, and not every one. This sample carries approximately 140,000 clones, roughly 90% of them seen once, and the ten largest clones take 1.2%. The specimen sequenced was PBMCs or T cells enriched from blood (not recorded which). Source of these receptors: a woman in her 30s with acute COVID-19.

The chain combines TRBV28 with TRBJ1-2; 7 bases align to TRBD1. CDR1 MDHEN and CDR2 SYDVKM come from the germline V gene. V lost 5 bases, J lost 4 bases, and 10 bases stayed unmatched. The CDR3 runs to 15 residues. DNA of the CDR3: TGTGCCAGCAGTCCACCCCAGGGGGGAAGCTATGGCTACACCTTC. It is translated as CASSPPQGGSYGYTF.

V usage is TRBV7-9 and J usage is TRBJ1-1; 8 positions agree with TRBD1. The V gene's germline CDR1 is SEHNR and CDR2 FQNEAQ (reference sequence). The V gene end was trimmed by 1 base and the J gene end by 7 bases; junction bases not matched to a gene: 5. The CDR3 extends over 14 amino acids. CDR3 nucleotide sequence: TGTGCCAGCAGCTTAGTCCAGGGGGCTGGTGAAGCTTTCTTT. Its translation: CASSLVQGAGEAFF. The whole variable domain, filled in from reference TRBV7-9 and TRBJ1-1, reads DTGVSQNPRHKITKRGQNVTFRCDPISEHNRLYWYRQTLGQGPEFLTYFQNEAQLEKSRLLSDRFSAERPKGSFSTLEIQRTEQGDSAMYLCASSLVQGAGEAFFGQGTRLTVV.

This clone was observed many times. This rearrangement joins TRBV6-2 or TRBV6-3 to TRBJ2-1, with D maybe TRBD2 (6 bases). Germline lookup yields CDR1 MNHEY and CDR2 SVGEGT. The CDR3 consists of 19 residues. V lost 4 bases, J lost 0 bases, and 22 bases lay in between. The CDR3 DNA reads TGTGCCAGCAGTTCGGTCTTATCGTCGCGGACTACCTCCTACAATGAGCAGTTCTTC. Residues: CASSSVLSSRTTSYNEQFF.

J is TRBJ2-1 and V is TRBV28; 9 bases map to TRBD2. Unmatched junction bases numbered 8, after V lost 5 bases and J lost 0 bases. CDR1 is MDHEN and CDR2 is SYDVKM in the germline V gene. This CDR3 contains 17 residues. CDR3 region: CASSPSPSGNSYNEQFF. The CDR3 DNA reads TGTGCCAGCAGTCCGTCCCCTAGCGGGAACTCCTACAATGAGCAGTTCTTC.

The rearrangement joins TRBV7-2 to TRBJ1-1; D unresolved. Per the germline V gene, CDR1 is SGHTA and CDR2 is FQGNSA. V lost 7 bases to trimming and J lost 0 bases, with 12 bases between them. CDR3 length: 14 residues. In nucleotides, the CDR3 is TGTGCCAGCACCACCTGGAGGATGAACACTGAAGCTTTCTTT. Its protein is CASTTWRMNTEAFF.

The chain employs TRBV11-2 and TRBJ1-6; unclear D gene. Trimming shortened V by 8 bases and J by 0 bases, and 14 bases separated the two germline ends. Germline lookup yields CDR1 SGHAT and CDR2 FQNNGV. This CDR3 has 16 amino acids. The CDR3 bases are TGTGCCAGCCGGTTTTTGTCCGACTCCTATAATTCACCCCTCCACTTT. Translated: CASRFLSDSYNSPLHF.

The chain joins TRBV29-1 to TRBJ2-6; D may be TRBD1 (5 bases). Germline-derived CDR1 and CDR2 are SQVTM and ANQGSEA. The CDR3 runs 15 residues. V lost 7 bases and J 1 base, leaving 14 bases between the germline ends. This CDR3 reads CSAVEGVSGANVLTF. CDR3 DNA: TGCAGCGCGGTCGAAGGGGTTTCTGGGGCCAACGTCCTGACTTTC.

The chain carries TRBV10-3 and TRBJ1-5; possibly TRBD1 for D (6 bases). This CDR3 contains 14 residues. With 4 bases removed from V and 6 bases from J, the gap between germline ends came to 13 bases. Germline V gives CDR1 ENHRY, CDR2 SYGVKD. This CDR3 is CAISGGRGSQPQHF. In DNA form, the CDR3 reads TGTGCCATCAGTGGGGGCAGGGGCAGTCAGCCCCAGCATTTT.

The rearrangement links TRBV11-2 to TRBJ2-1, with 8 bases identical to TRBD1. V gave up 10 bases and J gave up 4 bases; unmatched junction bases: 6. Germline V gene lookup returns CDR1 SGHAT and CDR2 FQNNGV. This CDR3 region has 13 residues. For the CDR3, the DNA is TGTGCCACCCTGACAGGGGAGTACAATGAGCAGTTCTTC. Its translation: CATLTGEYNEQFF. The entire variable domain, with the rest obtained from reference TRBV11-2 and TRBJ2-1, is as follows: EAGVAQSPRYKIIEKRQSVAFWCNPISGHATLYWYQQILGQGPKLLIQFQNNGVVDDSQLPKDRFSAERLKGVDSTLKIQPAKLEDSAVYLCATLTGEYNEQFFGPGTRLTVL.

The chain couples TRBV5-4 to TRBJ2-2, with TRBD1 identical over 7 bases. J gave up 6 bases and V 3 bases, and 8 bases lay outside the gene matches. The CDR3 consists of 15 residues. Looked up from germline, CDR1 is SGHNT and CDR2 is YYREEE (reference sequence). This CDR3 is CASSSYRGKAGELFF. DNA for the CDR3: TGTGCCAGCAGCTCCTACAGGGGAAAGGCCGGGGAGCTGTTTTTT.

The gene calls are TRBV19 and TRBJ2-2; D is unclear. This CDR3 is built from 14 residues. Germline CDR1 LNHDA, CDR2 SQIVND (reference sequence). V shed 7 bases and J shed 0 bases, with 9 bases lying between them. CDR3 region: CASTGLANTGELFF. The CDR3 region has the DNA TGTGCCAGTACCGGCCTAGCGAACACCGGGGAGCTGTTTTTT. Full variable domain (rest looked up from reference TRBV19 and TRBJ2-2): DGGITQSPKYLFRKEGQNVTLSCEQNLNHDAMYWYRQDPGQGLRLIYYSQIVNDFQKGDIAEGYSVSREKKESFPLTVTSAQKNPTAFYLCASTGLANTGELFFGEGSRLTVL.

The chain uses TRBV6-5 and TRBJ2-4; unclear D gene. V lost 2 bases and J 0 bases, leaving 8 bases between the germline ends. This CDR3 comprises 15 residues. Per the germline V gene, CDR1 is MNHEY and CDR2 is SVGAGI. CDR3 in amino acids: CASSYVTVAKNIQYF. The CDR3 DNA follows: TGTGCCAGCAGTTACGTAACAGTAGCCAAAAACATTCAGTACTTC.

The chain combines TRBV11-2 with TRBJ1-2; 10 positions match TRBD1. From germline, CDR1 is SGHAT and CDR2 FQNNGV. This CDR3 has 14 residues. The ends lost 3 bases at V and 5 bases at J; junction bases unmatched: 3. In DNA form, the CDR3 reads TGTGCCAGCAGCTTGACAGGGGGCAAATATGGCTACACCTTC. Translating it yields CASSLTGGKYGYTF. The full variable domain, its missing parts supplied by reference TRBV11-2 and TRBJ1-2, is EAGVAQSPRYKIIEKRQSVAFWCNPISGHATLYWYQQILGQGPKLLIQFQNNGVVDDSQLPKDRFSAERLKGVDSTLKIQPAKLEDSAVYLCASSLTGGKYGYTFGSGTRLTVV.

The V gene is TRBV7-3, the J gene TRBJ2-6, with 8 positions matching TRBD2. CDR1 is SGHTA and CDR2 is FQGTGA in the germline V gene. The CDR3 is 17 amino acids. J lost 1 base, V lost 5 bases, and 7 bases had no gene match. CDR3 amino acids: CASSRGLASSGANVLTF. The CDR3 DNA reads TGTGCCAGCAGCCGAGGACTAGCCTCTTCTGGGGCCAACGTCCTGACTTTC.

The chain combines TRBV18 with TRBJ2-2, with D uncertain. The CDR3 is 15 amino acids. Germline V gene sequence: CDR1 KGHSH, CDR2 LQKENI. V lost 3 bases, J lost 0 bases, and 8 bases lay in between. CDR3 DNA sequence: TGTGCCAGCTCACCGCTGGAGACGAACACCGGGGAGCTGTTTTTT. Encoded protein: CASSPLETNTGELFF.

This clone was observed once. The V and J genes are TRBV30 and TRBJ2-2; D not certain. Deletions cut 0 bases from V and 6 bases from J, with 8 bases between. Germline CDR1 GTSNPN, CDR2 SVGIG (reference sequence). CDR3 size: 13 residues. The chain's CDR3 is CAWSVQMAGELFF. The CDR3 DNA follows: TGTGCCTGGAGTGTACAAATGGCCGGGGAGCTGTTTTTT.

V and J are TRBV10-3 and TRBJ1-1, with 8 bases that match TRBD1. Germline loops: CDR1 ENHRY, CDR2 SYGVKD. CDR3 length equals 14 residues. Losses at the gene ends were 3 bases for V and 7 bases for J; bases not matched to a gene: 7. The CDR3 DNA is TGTGCCATCAGTGAACGGACAGGGAAAAATGAAGCTTTCTTT. Translated: CAISERTGKNEAFF.

This chain connects TRBV5-6 to TRBJ1-2; D remains ambiguous. Trimming removed 2 bases at V and 6 bases at J, with 14 bases between. Per germline, CDR1 SGHDT and CDR2 YYEEEE. The CDR3 sequence is 14 residues long. The CDR3 DNA reads as TGTGCCAGCAGCTTCGCATGGGGAGGCGATGGCTACACCTTC. This encodes CASSFAWGGDGYTF.

The chain carries TRBV3-1 (or the pseudogene TRBV3-2) and TRBJ1-2; D might be TRBD1 (6 bases). Per germline, CDR1 LGHDT and CDR2 YNNKEL (reference sequence). V lost 4 bases and J 4 bases, leaving 16 bases between the germline ends. The CDR3 runs to 15 residues. Here the CDR3 DNA reads TGTGCCAGCAGCCCAGGGGACCTAAAGATCTATGGCTACACCTTC. Residues: CASSPGDLKIYGYTF.

The chain has TRBV6-4 and TRBJ1-5, with 7 bases fitting TRBD1. In germline, CDR1 is MRHNA, CDR2 SNTAGT. J gave up 0 bases and V 4 bases, and 9 bases lay outside the gene matches. The CDR3 loop spans 17 amino acids. The CDR3 reads CASSVGTASTSNQPQHF. The DNA for the CDR3 is TGTGCCAGCAGTGTCGGGACAGCGAGTACTAGCAATCAGCCCCAGCATTTT.

The chain employs TRBV28 and TRBJ1-3; TRBD1 is a possible D gene (5 bases). Germline V gene data show CDR1 as MDHEN and CDR2 as SYDVKM. This CDR3 has 15 residues. Trimming stripped 6 bases from V and 4 bases from J, with 16 bases between. As DNA, the CDR3 is TGTGCCAGCAGCCAGGGCTCCCTCTGGGGAAACACCATATATTTT. Protein: CASSQGSLWGNTIYF.